This entry lists 5 T cell receptor beta chains sequenced from one sample in a study of response to subunit inactivated influenza vaccine. TCRdb re-analysed the RT-PCR reads in MiXCR, keeping a single row per CDR3 protein. Here the sample spans approximately 700,000 distinct CDR3 sequences, over 11% being singletons. The sequences come from PBMCs from blood, collected around 14 days before vaccination. The receptors were sampled from a man in his fifties or sixties who received an inactivated influenza vaccine.

V is TRBV4-3 and J is TRBJ2-1; D may be TRBD2 (6 bases). Germline lookup yields CDR1 LGHNA and CDR2 YSLEER. The CDR3 consists of 17 residues. The V gene lost 1 base and the J gene lost 7 bases, with 20 bases spanning the gap. The CDR3 loop reads CASSQVLLQEGRNEQFF. The CDR3 bases are TGCGCCAGCAGCCAAGTCTTATTACAGGAGGGACGGAATGAGCAGTTCTTC.

A few counts support this clonotype. This rearrangement joins TRBV3-1 to TRBJ2-2; no reliable D call. The CDR3 is 17 amino acids. Trimming shortened V by 2 bases and J by 0 bases, and 13 bases separated the two germline ends. Germline V gene sequence: CDR1 LGHDT, CDR2 YNNKEL (reference sequence). The CDR3 DNA reads as TGTGCCAGCAGCCAATGGTATTGGCGAGCGAACACCGGGGAGCTGTTTTTT. It translates to CASSQWYWRANTGELFF. Using reference TRBV3-1 and TRBJ2-2 for the parts outside the CDR3, the full variable domain is DTAVSQTPKYLVTQMGNDKSIKCEQNLGHDTMYWYKQDSKKFLKIMFSYNNKELIINETVPNRFSPKSPDKAHLNLHINSLELGDSAVYFCASSQWYWRANTGELFFGEGSRLTVL.

This clonotype was counted ten times or more. This chain connects TRBV5-1 to TRBJ1-2; 10 bases agree with TRBD1. This CDR3 has 16 residues. Per the germline V gene, CDR1 is SGHRS and CDR2 is YFSETQ. Losses at the gene ends were 1 base for V and 6 bases for J; bases not matched to a gene: 9. CDR3 sequence (DNA): TGCGCCAGCAGCTTGCTCTCTTCCGGGACAGGGGATGGCTACACCTTC. Amino acid sequence: CASSLLSSGTGDGYTF.

The chain employs TRBV11-2 and TRBJ2-1; TRBD1 is a possible D gene (6 bases). In germline, CDR1 is SGHAT, CDR2 FQNNGV. The V and J ends lost 0 bases and 9 bases respectively, with 18 bases between them. The CDR3 is made up of 16 amino acids. CDR3 loop: CASSLDGRGLVPEQFF. For the CDR3, the DNA is TGTGCCAGCAGCTTAGATGGCAGGGGCCTGGTCCCTGAGCAGTTCTTC.

The sample holds a few counts of this clonotype. The CDR3 sequence: CASSPGTAEAFF. CDR3 in DNA: TGTGCCAGCAGCCCGGGGACAGCTGAAGCTTTCTTT. The chain combines TRBV5-6 with TRBJ1-1; 7 positions match TRBD1. The V and J ends lost 4 bases and 6 bases, in that order; junction bases with no gene match: 3. The CDR3 totals 12 residues. The germline V gene encodes CDR1 SGHDT and CDR2 YYEEEE. Variable domain in full (rest from reference TRBV5-6 and TRBJ1-1): DAGVTQSPTHLIKTRGQQVTLRCSPKSGHDTVSWYQQALGQGPQFIFQYYEEEERQRGNFPDRFSGHQFPNYSSELNVNALLLGDSALYLCASSPGTAEAFFGQGTRLTVV.